This T cell receptor beta chain was captured in a study of blood T cells in healthy people across ages. Study-wide points: Roughly linear age-related decline in beta diversity appeared, significant by age around 40.

There are a few counts of this clonotype. Its antigen is currently unknown. V was cut by 2 bases and J by 4 bases, with 14 bases left in between. The CDR3 runs to 15 residues. The germline gives CDR1 LNHNV, CDR2 YYDKDF (reference sequence). It was with a sample-barcoded 5' primer and a J-beta primer mix that a second PCR of about 7 to 12 cycles was run. TCRdb re-called the 5' RACE reads through MiXCR, storing one row per CDR3 protein. The data contain around 1,700,000 distinct CDR3 sequences, 28% of them singletons. Russia was home to the donors, healthy Caucasian individuals aged roughly 6 to 90. The sample comprised blood. This receptor was identified in a woman in her 30s in good health. V is TRBV15 and J is TRBJ1-2; TRBD1 might be the D (5 bases). The CDR3 is CATSRPSGTVYGYTF. For the CDR3, the DNA is TGTGCCACCAGCAGACCGAGTGGGACGGTCTATGGCTACACCTTC. The full variable domain, rest sourced from reference TRBV15 and TRBJ1-2, is DAMVIQNPRYQVTQFGKPVTLSCSQTLNHNVMYWYQQKSSQAPKLLFHYYDKDFNNEADTPDNFQSRRPNTSFCFLDIRSPGLGDTAMYLCATSRPSGTVYGYTFGSGTRLTVV.